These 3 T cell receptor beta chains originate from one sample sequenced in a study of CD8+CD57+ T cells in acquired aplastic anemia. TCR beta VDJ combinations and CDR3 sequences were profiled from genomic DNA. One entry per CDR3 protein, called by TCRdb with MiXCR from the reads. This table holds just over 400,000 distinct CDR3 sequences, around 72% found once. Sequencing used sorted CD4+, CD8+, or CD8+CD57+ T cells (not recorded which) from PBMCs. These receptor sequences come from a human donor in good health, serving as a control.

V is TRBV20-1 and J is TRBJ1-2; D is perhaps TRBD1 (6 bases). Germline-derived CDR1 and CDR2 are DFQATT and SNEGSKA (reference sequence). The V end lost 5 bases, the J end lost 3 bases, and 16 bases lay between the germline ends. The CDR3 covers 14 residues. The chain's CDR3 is CSAATAPGDYGYTF. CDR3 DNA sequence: TGCAGTGCTGCCACCGCGCCAGGGGACTATGGCTACACCTTC.

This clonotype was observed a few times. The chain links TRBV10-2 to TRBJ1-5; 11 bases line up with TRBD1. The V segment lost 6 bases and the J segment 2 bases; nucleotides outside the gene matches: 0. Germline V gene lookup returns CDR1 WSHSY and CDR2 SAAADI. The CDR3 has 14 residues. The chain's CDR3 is CASRGQGGNQPQHF. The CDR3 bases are TGCGCCAGCAGGGGACAGGGGGGCAATCAGCCCCAGCATTTT.

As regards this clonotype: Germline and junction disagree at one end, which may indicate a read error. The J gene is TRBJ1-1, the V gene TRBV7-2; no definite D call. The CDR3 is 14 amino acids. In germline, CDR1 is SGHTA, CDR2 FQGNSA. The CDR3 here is CASSLFWTTNTQFF. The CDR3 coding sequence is TGTGCCAGCAGCTTATTCTGGACCACAAATACACAGTTTTTT. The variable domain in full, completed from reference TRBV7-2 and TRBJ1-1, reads GAGVSQSPSNKVTEKGKDVELRCDPISGHTALYWYRQSLGQGLEFLIYFQGNSAPDKSGLPSDRFSAERTGGSVSTLTIQRTQQEDSAVYLCASSLFWTTNTQFFGQGTRLTVV.